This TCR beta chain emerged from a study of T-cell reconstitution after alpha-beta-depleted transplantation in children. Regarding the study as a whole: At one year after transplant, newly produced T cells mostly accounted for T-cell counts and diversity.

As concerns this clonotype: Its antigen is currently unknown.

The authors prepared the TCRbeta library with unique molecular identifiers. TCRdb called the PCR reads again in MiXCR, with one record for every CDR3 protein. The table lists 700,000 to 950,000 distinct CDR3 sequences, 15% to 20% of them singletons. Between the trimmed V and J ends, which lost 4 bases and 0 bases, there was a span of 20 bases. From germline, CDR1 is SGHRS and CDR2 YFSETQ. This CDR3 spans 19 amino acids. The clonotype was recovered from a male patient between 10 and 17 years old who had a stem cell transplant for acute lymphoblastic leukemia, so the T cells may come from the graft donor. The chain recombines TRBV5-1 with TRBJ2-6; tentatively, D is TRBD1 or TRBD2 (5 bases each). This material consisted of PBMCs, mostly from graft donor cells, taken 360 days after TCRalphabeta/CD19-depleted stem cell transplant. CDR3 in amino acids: CASSLRGPGLSSGANVLTF. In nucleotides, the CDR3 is TGCGCCAGCAGCCTTCGGGGCCCGGGCCTGAGCTCTGGGGCCAACGTCCTGACTTTC.